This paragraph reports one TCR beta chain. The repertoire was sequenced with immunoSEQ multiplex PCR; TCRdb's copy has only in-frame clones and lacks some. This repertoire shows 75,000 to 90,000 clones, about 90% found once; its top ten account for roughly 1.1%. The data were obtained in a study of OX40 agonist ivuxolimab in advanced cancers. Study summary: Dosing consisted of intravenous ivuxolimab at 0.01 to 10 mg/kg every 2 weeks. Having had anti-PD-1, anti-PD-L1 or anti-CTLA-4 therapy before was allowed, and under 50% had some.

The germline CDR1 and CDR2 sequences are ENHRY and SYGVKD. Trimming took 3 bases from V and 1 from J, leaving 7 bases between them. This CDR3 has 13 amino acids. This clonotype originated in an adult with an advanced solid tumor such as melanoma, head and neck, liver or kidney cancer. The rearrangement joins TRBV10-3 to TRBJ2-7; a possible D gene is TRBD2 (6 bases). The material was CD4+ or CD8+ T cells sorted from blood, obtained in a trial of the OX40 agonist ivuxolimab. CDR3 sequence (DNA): TGTGCCATCAGTGACGGGAGATCCTACGAGCAGTACTTC. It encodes CAISDGRSYEQYF.